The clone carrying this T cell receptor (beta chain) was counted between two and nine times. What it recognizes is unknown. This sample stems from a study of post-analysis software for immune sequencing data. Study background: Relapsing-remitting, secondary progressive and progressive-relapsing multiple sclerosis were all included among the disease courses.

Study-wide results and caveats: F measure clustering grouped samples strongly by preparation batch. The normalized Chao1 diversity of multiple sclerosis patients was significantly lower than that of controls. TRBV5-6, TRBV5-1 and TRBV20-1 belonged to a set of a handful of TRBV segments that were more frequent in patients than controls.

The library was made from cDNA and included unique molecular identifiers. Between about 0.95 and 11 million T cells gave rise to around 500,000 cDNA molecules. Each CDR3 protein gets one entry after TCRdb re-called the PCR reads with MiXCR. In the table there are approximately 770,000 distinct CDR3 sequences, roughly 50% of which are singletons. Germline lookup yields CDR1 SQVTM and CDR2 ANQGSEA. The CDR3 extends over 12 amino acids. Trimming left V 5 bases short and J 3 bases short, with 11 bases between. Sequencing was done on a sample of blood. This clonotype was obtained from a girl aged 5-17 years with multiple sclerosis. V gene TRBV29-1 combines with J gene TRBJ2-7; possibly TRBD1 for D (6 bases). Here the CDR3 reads CSVRDNDYEQYF. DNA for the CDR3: TGCAGCGTTCGGGACAACGACTACGAGCAGTACTTC.